The T cell receptor (beta chain) under discussion was sequenced for a study of identical twins. Each CDR3 protein is one row after TCRdb ran MiXCR on the 5' RACE reads. The table lists fewer than 500,000 distinct CDR3 sequences, 24% of them singletons. These data also featured in a second study, about T cells expressing NK-cell markers. That investigation notes: Sorted CD3+CD56-NKG2C+, CD3+CD56+NKG2C- and CD3+CD56+NKG2C+ T cells were the source of the TCR beta repertoires.

The sequence came from a woman aged 18-29 years in good health. The sample consisted of CD4+ T cells sorted from blood.

This chain's CDR3 is CASSFGEGAEAFF. The CDR3 DNA reads TGCGCCAGCAGCTTCGGCGAAGGGGCTGAAGCTTTCTTT. This chain joins TRBV5-1 and TRBJ1-1, with D tentatively TRBD1 (5 bases). There are 13 residues in the CDR3. The germline gives CDR1 SGHRS, CDR2 YFSETQ. V shed 2 bases and J shed 6 bases, with 11 bases lying between them.